These 14 T cell receptor beta chains share one sample of origin, sequenced in a study of shared clonotypes between healthy human individuals. Here immunoSEQ multiplex PCR was the method, and the copy in TCRdb shows in-frame clones only, minus some. This table holds some 1,900,000 clones, 85% to 95% found once. It was CD45RO-negative cells, positively selected for CCR7, that made up naive CD8 cells, with terminally differentiated effector memory CD45RA+ cells excluded. Sequencing was done on a sample of naive CD8+ T cells sorted from blood. Receptors were obtained from a man younger than 30 in good health.

The chain's CDR3 is CAASIAGEGEQFF. The CDR3 region has the DNA TGTGCGGCGTCGATAGCGGGAGAGGGTGAGCAGTTCTTC. This chain joins TRBV30 and TRBJ2-1; 9 positions match TRBD2. Germline CDR1 is GTSNPN and CDR2 is SVGIG (reference sequence). The CDR3 runs 13 residues.

The V call is TRBV19, the J call TRBJ2-7; 7 bases map to TRBD1. The junction had 7 bases not matched to a gene; V was cut back by 2 bases and J by 3 bases. The CDR3 sequence is 15 residues long. Germline V gene sequence: CDR1 LNHDA, CDR2 SQIVND (reference sequence). The chain's CDR3 is CASSIYSAGGYEQYF. Here the CDR3 DNA reads TGTGCCAGTAGTATATACTCGGCAGGGGGCTACGAGCAGTACTTC.

This rearrangement joins TRBV7-2 to TRBJ1-1; D call uncertain. V was pared by 5 bases and J by 8 bases, with 9 bases between. Germline values: CDR1 SGHTA, CDR2 FQGNSA. The CDR3 length is 11 residues. CDR3 bases: TGTGCCAGCAGCCCCGTGGGGGAAGCTTTCTTT. Translated: CASSPVGEAFF.

The chain links TRBV10-2 to TRBJ2-2; TRBD2 matches at 7 bases. Germline values: CDR1 WSHSY, CDR2 SAAADI. The CDR3 is made up of 15 amino acids. V lost 6 bases and J lost 7; bases outside the gene matches: 11. CDR3 loop: CASRSTAGVGGELFF. CDR3 DNA sequence: TGCGCCAGCAGGTCGACCGCGGGAGTGGGCGGGGAGCTGTTTTTT.

This rearrangement joins TRBV15 to TRBJ2-5; 9 bases fit TRBD1. The CDR3 extends over 14 amino acids. Trimming at V came to 3 bases and at J to 4 bases, leaving 3 bases not matched to a gene. The germline V gene encodes CDR1 LNHNV and CDR2 YYDKDF (reference sequence). In DNA, the CDR3 is TGTGCCACCAGCAGCACACAGGGGGCAGAGACCCAGTACTTC. Translated: CATSSTQGAETQYF. Filled out from reference TRBV15 and TRBJ2-5, the complete variable domain reads DAMVIQNPRYQVTQFGKPVTLSCSQTLNHNVMYWYQQKSSQAPKLLFHYYDKDFNNEADTPDNFQSRRPNTSFCFLDIRSPGLGDTAMYLCATSSTQGAETQYFGPGTRLLVL.

CDR3 sequence (DNA): TGCAGCGTTGATAGGGGTCTCCAAGAGACCCAGTACTTC. It is translated as CSVDRGLQETQYF. The V and J genes are TRBV29-1 and TRBJ2-5; D is perhaps TRBD1 (5 bases). CDR1 SQVTM and CDR2 ANQGSEA come from the germline V gene. The CDR3 extends over 13 amino acids. Trimming stripped 3 bases from V and 1 base from J, with 9 bases between. Drawing the rest from reference TRBV29-1 and TRBJ2-5, the complete variable domain is SAVISQKPSRDICQRGTSLTIQCQVDSQVTMMFWYRQQPGQSLTLIATANQGSEATYESGFVIDKFPISRPNLTFSTLTVSNMSPEDSSIYLCSVDRGLQETQYFGPGTRLLVL.

This clone was found a few times. Here the CDR3 DNA reads TGTGCCAGCAGCCATACAGGGACGCCCTATAATTCACCCCTCCACTTT. Its protein is CASSHTGTPYNSPLHF. The rearrangement links TRBV7-9 to TRBJ1-6, with a weak D call TRBD1 (6 bases). V was shortened by 5 bases and J by 2 bases, with 13 bases between the two germline ends. This CDR3 has 16 amino acids. The germline gives CDR1 SEHNR, CDR2 FQNEAQ (reference sequence).

This sequence joins TRBV5-1 and TRBJ2-3; no reliable D call. In germline, CDR1 is SGHRS, CDR2 YFSETQ. The CDR3 loop spans 13 amino acids. V was clipped by 4 bases and J by 6 bases, with 12 bases between them. As DNA, the CDR3 is TGCGCCAGCAGCATCGGATTCGGGGATACGCAGTATTTT. The encoded protein is CASSIGFGDTQYF.

Remarks on this clone: The same CDR3 arises from other DNA sequences in this sample as well. This chain links TRBV5-6 with TRBJ2-3; D gene uncertain. V gave up 1 base and J gave up 2 bases, with 2 bases separating them. CDR3 length: 12 residues. The germline gives CDR1 SGHDT, CDR2 YYEEEE. As DNA, the CDR3 is TGTGCCAGCAGCTTGTTCACAGATACGCAGTATTTT. It yields the protein CASSLFTDTQYF. Combining the CDR3 with reference TRBV5-6 and TRBJ2-3 gives the whole variable domain DAGVTQSPTHLIKTRGQQVTLRCSPKSGHDTVSWYQQALGQGPQFIFQYYEEEERQRGNFPDRFSGHQFPNYSSELNVNALLLGDSALYLCASSLFTDTQYFGPGTRLTVL.

This clone was seen once. V and J are TRBV28 and TRBJ2-3; 10 bases fit TRBD2. This CDR3 has 17 amino acids. The V and J ends lost 1 base and 1 base, in that order; junction bases with no gene match: 5. Germline V gene data show CDR1 as MDHEN and CDR2 as SYDVKM. The CDR3 DNA reads as TGTGCCAGCAGTTTATCGTCGCTAGCGGGGGGCACAGATACGCAGTATTTT. Translation gives CASSLSSLAGGTDTQYF.

The genes are TRBV14 and TRBJ1-2, with no clear D. Germline loops: CDR1 SGHDN, CDR2 FVKESK. The CDR3 runs 16 residues. Trimming left V 0 bases short and J 4 bases short, with 15 bases between. The CDR3 reads CASSQDIEGIVYGYTF. Written as DNA, the CDR3 is TGTGCCAGCAGCCAAGATATCGAAGGGATCGTCTATGGCTACACCTTC. The full variable domain, its missing parts supplied by reference TRBV14 and TRBJ1-2, is EAGVTQFPSHSVIEKGQTVTLRCDPISGHDNLYWYRRVMGKEIKFLLHFVKESKQDESGMPNNRFLAERTGGTYSTLKVQPAELEDSGVYFCASSQDIEGIVYGYTFGSGTRLTVV.

The chain uses TRBV27 and TRBJ2-6, with TRBD1 identical over 9 bases. V gave up 8 bases and J gave up 0 bases; unmatched junction bases: 8. Germline values: CDR1 MNHEY, CDR2 SMNVEV (reference sequence). The CDR3 is 17 residues long. The CDR3 coding sequence is TGTGCCAGCGCGTTGGGACAGGGCCTCTCTGGGGCCAACGTCCTGACTTTC. Protein product: CASALGQGLSGANVLTF.

The gene calls are TRBV10-2 and TRBJ1-6; maybe TRBD1 (5 bases). The germline V gene has CDR1 WSHSY and CDR2 SAAADI. The germline V and J ends were trimmed by 5 bases and 6 bases, with 11 bases remaining between them. The CDR3 loop spans 14 amino acids. CDR3 in amino acids: CASSLGEGNSPLHF. CDR3 DNA sequence: TGCGCCAGCAGTCTGGGGGAGGGTAATTCACCCCTCCACTTT.

This chain uses TRBV29-1 with TRBJ2-5; either TRBD1 or TRBD2 may fit D (6 bases each). Between the trimmed V and J ends, which lost 3 bases and 3 bases, there was a span of 11 bases. The CDR3 covers 13 residues. Germline-derived CDR1 and CDR2 are SQVTM and ANQGSEA. The CDR3 region is CSVDGGWEETQYF. The CDR3 DNA sequence: TGCAGCGTTGACGGGGGCTGGGAAGAGACCCAGTACTTC. Full variable domain (remainder filled in from reference TRBV29-1 and TRBJ2-5): SAVISQKPSRDICQRGTSLTIQCQVDSQVTMMFWYRQQPGQSLTLIATANQGSEATYESGFVIDKFPISRPNLTFSTLTVSNMSPEDSSIYLCSVDGGWEETQYFGPGTRLLVL.